This T cell receptor (beta chain) comes out of a study of T cells in Graves' hyperthyroidism and ophthalmopathy. Notes on the study in general: Most clonotypes expanded in the thyroid (above 0.001) were also present in blood.

This clonotype was detected ten times or more. Its target is unknown. One junction end does not reproduce the germline sequence, and a read error may be involved. RNA transcripts gave rise to amplified TCR beta CDR3 regions. A first-round RT-PCR of the TCR CDR3 used the HTBI primer set. TCRdb redid the calling of the multiplex PCR reads with MiXCR, one entry per CDR3 protein. Here the sample spans 90,000 to 120,000 distinct CDR3 sequences, 16% being singletons. CDR3 size: 12 residues. Graves' hyperthyroidism showing no ophthalmopathy progression within 18 months was considered stable. What was sequenced was blood. V is TRBV12-3 or TRBV12-4 and J is TRBJ2-3, with unresolved D. This clonotype was sampled from a woman in her 50s with Graves' hyperthyroidism. CDR3 sequence reads: CASSLGRDTQYF. The CDR3 DNA is TGTGCCAGCAGCTTAGGGCGGGATACGCAGTATTTT.